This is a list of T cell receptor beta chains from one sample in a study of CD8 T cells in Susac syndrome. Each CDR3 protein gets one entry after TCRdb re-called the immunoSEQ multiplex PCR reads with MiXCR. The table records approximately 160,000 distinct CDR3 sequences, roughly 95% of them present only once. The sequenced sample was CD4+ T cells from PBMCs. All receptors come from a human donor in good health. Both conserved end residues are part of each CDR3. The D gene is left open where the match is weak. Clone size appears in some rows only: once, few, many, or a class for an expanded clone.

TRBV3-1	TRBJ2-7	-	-	TGTGCCAGCAGCCAAGAGGGAGGAGGGGCCTACGAGCAGTACTTC	CASSQEGGGAYEQYF
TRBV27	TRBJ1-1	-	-	TGTGCCAGCAGTTGGAACGGACTGAACACTGAAGCTTTCTTT	CASSWNGLNTEAFF
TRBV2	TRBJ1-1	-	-	TGTGCCAGCAGAGGACCGATTGAAGCTTTCTTT	CASRGPIEAFF
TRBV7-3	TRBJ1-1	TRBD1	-	TGTGCCAGCAGCTTAGAAAAGTCGTTCCCCGGGACAGGGGAAGCTTTCTTT	CASSLEKSFPGTGEAFF
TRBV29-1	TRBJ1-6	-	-	TGCAGCCCTCGGACGGCCAGGAATTCACCCCTCCACTTT	CSPRTARNSPLHF
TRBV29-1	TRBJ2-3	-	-	TGCAGCGTTGAAGGCACAAGGGGACGAGGAACAGATACGCAGTATTTT	CSVEGTRGRGTDTQYF
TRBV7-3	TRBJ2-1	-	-	TGTGCCAGCAGCTTACTGGTCGGAGTCAATGAGCAGTTCTTC	CASSLLVGVNEQFF
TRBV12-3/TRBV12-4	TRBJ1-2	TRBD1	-	TGTGCCAGCAGACGGACAGGGGGCCTTAGTAACTATGGCTACACCTTC	CASRRTGGLSNYGYTF
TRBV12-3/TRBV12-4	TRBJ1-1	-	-	TGTGCCAGCAGTTCTCCAGGGTGGAAAGCTTTCTTT	CASSSPGWKAFF
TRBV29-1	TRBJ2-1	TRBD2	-	TGCAGCGTTACCGGGACTAGCAGGGATGAGCAGTTCTTC	CSVTGTSRDEQFF
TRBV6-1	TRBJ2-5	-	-	TGTGCCAGCAGTCGTTGGGGTCCCCAAGAGACCCAGTACTTC	CASSRWGPQETQYF
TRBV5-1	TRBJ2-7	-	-	TGCGCCAGCAGCGCATTGGGGGGCTACGAGCAGTACTTC	CASSALGGYEQYF
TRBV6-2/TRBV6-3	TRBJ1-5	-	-	TGTGCCAGCAGCCCAGGTTGGGGCCAGCCCCAGCATTTT	CASSPGWGQPQHF
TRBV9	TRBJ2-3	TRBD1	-	TGTGCCAGCAGCGGAAAGGACAGGGGGCTTGCAGATACGCAGTATTTT	CASSGKDRGLADTQYF
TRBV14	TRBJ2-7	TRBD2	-	TGTGCCAGCAACCCATCCGGCGGGGGGGTTTTGTACTTC	CASNPSGGGVLYF
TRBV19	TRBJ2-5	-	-	TGTGCCAGTAGTATCGGGGACCTTGCGCCGGGGCAAGAGACCCAGTACTTC	CASSIGDLAPGQETQYF
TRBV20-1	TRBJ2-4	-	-	TGCAGTGCTTCTGGGGTCCAGGACCTACCGAAAAACATTCAGTACTTC	CSASGVQDLPKNIQYF
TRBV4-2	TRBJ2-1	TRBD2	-	TGTGCCAGCAGCCAAGTACTAGCGGGGGATCACAATGAGCAGTTCTTC	CASSQVLAGDHNEQFF
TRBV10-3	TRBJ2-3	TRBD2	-	TGTGCCATCAAGGCGGGGGGCACAGATACGCAGTATTTT	CAIKAGGTDTQYF
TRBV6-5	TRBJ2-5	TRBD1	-	TGTGCCAGCAGGTCGGGACAGCAAGAGACCCAGTACTTC	CASRSGQQETQYF
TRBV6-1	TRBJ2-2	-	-	TGTGCCAGCACCTACGGGAACACCGGGGAGCTGTTTTTT	CASTYGNTGELFF
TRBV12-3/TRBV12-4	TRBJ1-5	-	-	TGTGCCAGCAGTCCCGAGGCGAGGCCCCAGCATTTT	CASSPEARPQHF
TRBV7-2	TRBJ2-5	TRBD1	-	TGTGCCAGCAGCTTAGCAGGGGGCCGACGGCAGTACTTC	CASSLAGGRRQYF
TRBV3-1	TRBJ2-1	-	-	TGTGCCAGCAGCCAATTATCTAAGTGGCAGGCCTGGGGGAATGAGCAGTTCTTC	CASSQLSKWQAWGNEQFF
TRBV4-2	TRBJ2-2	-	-	TGTGCCAGCAGCCAAGATCTGGCTAGCGTCACCGGGGAGCTGTTTTTT	CASSQDLASVTGELFF
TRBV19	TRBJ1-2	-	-	TGTGCCAGTAGTACAAGGACGGAATCCTATGGCTACACCTTC	CASSTRTESYGYTF
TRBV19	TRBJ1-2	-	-	TGTGCCAGCACGGGACACCGGAGAGGGGTTAATGGCTACACCTTC	CASTGHRRGVNGYTF
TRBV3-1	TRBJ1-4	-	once	TGTGCCAGCAGGGGTAGGGCATCTTCGAGTGAAAAACTGTTTTTT	CASRGRASSSEKLFF
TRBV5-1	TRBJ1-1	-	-	TGCGCCAGCAGCTTGCATCGTCGGGGCCAGAACACTGAAGCTTTCTTT	CASSLHRRGQNTEAFF
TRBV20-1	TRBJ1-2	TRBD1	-	TGCAGTGCTAGAGATAGGGGACAGGGGGGCGATGGCTACACCTTC	CSARDRGQGGDGYTF
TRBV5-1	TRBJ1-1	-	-	TGCGCCAGCACCCTCGACGGGGTCAACACTGAAGCTTTCTTT	CASTLDGVNTEAFF
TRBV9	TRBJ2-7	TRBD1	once	TGTGCCAGCAGCCCGATGTCAGGGGGCGGCGAGCAGTACTTC	CASSPMSGGGEQYF
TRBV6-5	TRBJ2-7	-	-	TGTGCCAGCAGTTGGAGGGAATCCTACGAGCAGTACTTC	CASSWRESYEQYF
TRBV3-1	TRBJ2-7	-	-	TGTGCCAGCAGCCAAGTCAGCCGAGGGTTGGGGCAGTACTTC	CASSQVSRGLGQYF
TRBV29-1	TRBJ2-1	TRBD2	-	TGCAGCGGAGCATATTTACTAGCGGCATACAATGAGCAGTTCTTC	CSGAYLLAAYNEQFF
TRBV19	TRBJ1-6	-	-	TGTGCCAGTACAGGGCCGAATAATTCACCCCTCCACTTT	CASTGPNNSPLHF
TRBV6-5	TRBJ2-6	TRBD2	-	TGTGCCAGCAGTTACTCGAGGGCTAGCGGGGCTGGGGCCAACGTCCTGACTTTC	CASSYSRASGAGANVLTF
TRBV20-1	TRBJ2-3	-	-	TGCAGTGCTAGAGTACTTCCCACAGATACGCAGTATTTT	CSARVLPTDTQYF